Listed here are 5 T cell receptor beta chains from one sample, sequenced in a study of graft-versus-host responses after intestinal transplantation. The method was immunoSEQ multiplex PCR; TCRdb's version includes in-frame clones alone and lacks a portion of them. The sample records 90,000 to 100,000 clones, roughly nine tenths being singletons. Which antigens these TCRs recognize remains unknown. The sample consisted of unstimulated CD8+ T cells sorted from spleen or lymph node cells, taken before intestinal transplant. These receptor sequences come from a human donor who received an intestinal transplant.

The V gene is TRBV29-1, the J gene TRBJ2-1; 9 bases are a match to TRBD1. Trimming took 6 bases from V and 6 from J; bases not matched to a gene: 9. Germline CDR1 and CDR2: SQVTM and ANQGSEA. This CDR3 region has 14 residues. The CDR3 bases are TGCAGCGTCGATGGGACAGGGAGATCCAATGAGCAGTTCTTC. Its translation is CSVDGTGRSNEQFF.

This chain's CDR3 is CASSPTVGSTDTQYF. The CDR3 DNA is TGTGCCAGCTCACCGACAGTAGGCTCCACAGATACGCAGTATTTT. The chain has TRBV18 and TRBJ2-3, with D possibly TRBD1 on 5 matching bases. V shed 3 bases and J shed 2 bases, with 12 bases lying between them. This CDR3 is 15 amino acids long. Germline V gene lookup returns CDR1 KGHSH and CDR2 LQKENI.

The chain combines TRBV7-9 with TRBJ2-1; no reliable D call. The CDR3 contains 17 residues. V was shortened by 3 bases and J by 0 bases, with 15 bases between the two germline ends. In germline, CDR1 is SEHNR, CDR2 FQNEAQ (reference sequence). The CDR3 nucleotides read TGTGCCAGCAGCTTGTTAGGTGGGCTAAACTCCTACAATGAGCAGTTCTTC. Amino acids: CASSLLGGLNSYNEQFF.

The chain links TRBV7-6 to TRBJ1-6; 7 nucleotides line up with TRBD1. CDR1 and CDR2 (germline): SGHVS, FNYEAQ. V shed 5 bases, J shed 9 bases, and the junction held 4 bases outside the gene matches. This CDR3 spans 13 amino acids. This chain's CDR3 is CASSPGQFSPLHF. The CDR3 DNA is TGTGCCAGCAGCCCGGGACAGTTTTCACCCCTCCACTTT.

The chain links TRBV14 to TRBJ2-7, with D perhaps matching TRBD2 (5 bases). The CDR3 sequence is 14 residues long. Between the trimmed V and J ends, which lost 2 bases and 6 bases, there was a span of 14 bases. CDR1 and CDR2 (germline): SGHDN, FVKESK. In nucleotides, the CDR3 is TGTGCCAGCAGCCAACTGGGGAGTGAAATCGAGCAGTACTTC. It translates to CASSQLGSEIEQYF.